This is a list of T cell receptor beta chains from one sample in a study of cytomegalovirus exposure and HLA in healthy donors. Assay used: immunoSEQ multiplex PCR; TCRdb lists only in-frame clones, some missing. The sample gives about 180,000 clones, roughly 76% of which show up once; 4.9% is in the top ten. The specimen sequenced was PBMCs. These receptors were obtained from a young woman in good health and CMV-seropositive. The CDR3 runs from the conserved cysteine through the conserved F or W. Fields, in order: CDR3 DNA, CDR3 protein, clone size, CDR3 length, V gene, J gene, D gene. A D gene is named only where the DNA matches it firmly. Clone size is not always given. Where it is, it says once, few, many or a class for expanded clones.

cdr3_nt: TGTGCCAGCAGCGGCGGACCCGGACAAGACAATGAGCAGTTCTTC; cdr3_aa: CASSGGPGQDNEQFF; clone_size: -; cdr3_length: 15; v_call: TRBV7-8; j_call: TRBJ2-1; d_call: -
cdr3_nt: TGTGCCAGCAGCCGCGACGGACAGTTATCTTCAGAGACCCAGTACTTC; cdr3_aa: CASSRDGQLSSETQYF; clone_size: -; cdr3_length: 16; v_call: TRBV7-9; j_call: TRBJ2-5; d_call: -
cdr3_nt: TGTGCCAGCAGCAACCAAAGCGGGGGGGCCTCGGATACGCAGTATTTT; cdr3_aa: CASSNQSGGASDTQYF; clone_size: -; cdr3_length: 16; v_call: TRBV21-1; j_call: TRBJ2-3; d_call: -
cdr3_nt: TGTGCTAGCAGCTTAGCGCCGGGACTAGCGGGGGGGCGTGACCAAGAGACCCAGTACTTC; cdr3_aa: CASSLAPGLAGGRDQETQYF; clone_size: few; cdr3_length: 20; v_call: TRBV7-7; j_call: TRBJ2-5; d_call: TRBD2
cdr3_nt: TGTGCCAGCAGCCTCGGGACAGCCTATGGCTACACCTTC; cdr3_aa: CASSLGTAYGYTF; clone_size: -; cdr3_length: 13; v_call: TRBV7-9; j_call: TRBJ1-2; d_call: TRBD1
cdr3_nt: TGTGCCAGCAGCTTGGTTTTCAGCGGGAATTCACCCCTCCACTTT; cdr3_aa: CASSLVFSGNSPLHF; clone_size: few; cdr3_length: 15; v_call: TRBV5-8; j_call: TRBJ1-6; d_call: -
cdr3_nt: TGTGCCAGCAGTACCAGGGATTTAGCCAAAAACATTCAGTACTTC; cdr3_aa: CASSTRDLAKNIQYF; clone_size: -; cdr3_length: 15; v_call: TRBV6-5; j_call: TRBJ2-4; d_call: -
cdr3_nt: TGTGCCAGCAGTTTCGTTTCCCCAGGGTCCTACAATGAGCAGTTCTTC; cdr3_aa: CASSFVSPGSYNEQFF; clone_size: -; cdr3_length: 16; v_call: TRBV28; j_call: TRBJ2-1; d_call: -
cdr3_nt: TGCGCCAGCAGCTTGTACCCGGGGACAACGGGTGGCTACACCTTC; cdr3_aa: CASSLYPGTTGGYTF; clone_size: -; cdr3_length: 15; v_call: TRBV5-1; j_call: TRBJ1-2; d_call: -
cdr3_nt: TGTGCCATCAGTGAGTCCCAAGCGCGATTCGCCGGGGAGCTGTTTTTT; cdr3_aa: CAISESQARFAGELFF; clone_size: -; cdr3_length: 16; v_call: TRBV10-3; j_call: TRBJ2-2; d_call: -
cdr3_nt: TGTGCCAGCAGCTTGGTGACAGGGGCCGGCTACACCTTC; cdr3_aa: CASSLVTGAGYTF; clone_size: once; cdr3_length: 13; v_call: TRBV5-6; j_call: TRBJ1-2; d_call: TRBD1
cdr3_nt: TGCAGCGCGGGCGGGGGGACCTGGGGCTCTGGGGCCAACGTCCTGACTTTC; cdr3_aa: CSAGGGTWGSGANVLTF; clone_size: once; cdr3_length: 17; v_call: TRBV29-1; j_call: TRBJ2-6; d_call: TRBD2
cdr3_nt: TGCGCCAGCAGCCTAGGGCGGGGGGGCCCTTTTTCCTACAATGAGCAGTTCTTC; cdr3_aa: CASSLGRGGPFSYNEQFF; clone_size: -; cdr3_length: 18; v_call: TRBV4-1; j_call: TRBJ2-1; d_call: TRBD2
cdr3_nt: TGTGCCACCTCACCCCCGCGGGGAGCTGGAAACACCATATATTTT; cdr3_aa: CATSPPRGAGNTIYF; clone_size: -; cdr3_length: 15; v_call: TRBV28; j_call: TRBJ1-3; d_call: -
cdr3_nt: TGCGCCAGCAGCTTCTCAGGGAACACTGAAGCTTTCTTT; cdr3_aa: CASSFSGNTEAFF; clone_size: -; cdr3_length: 13; v_call: TRBV5-1; j_call: TRBJ1-1; d_call: -
cdr3_nt: TGTGCCAGCAGTTCTGAGGGTTCTAGCAATCAGCCCCAGCATTTT; cdr3_aa: CASSSEGSSNQPQHF; clone_size: -; cdr3_length: 15; v_call: TRBV2; j_call: TRBJ1-5; d_call: -
cdr3_nt: TGTGCCAGCAGCCTCTTGACAGGAGACCAAGAGACCCAGTACTTC; cdr3_aa: CASSLLTGDQETQYF; clone_size: -; cdr3_length: 15; v_call: TRBV5-6; j_call: TRBJ2-5; d_call: -
cdr3_nt: TGCAGTGCTGGGCCGGTCAATGAGCAGTTCTTC; cdr3_aa: CSAGPVNEQFF; clone_size: -; cdr3_length: 11; v_call: TRBV20-1; j_call: TRBJ2-1; d_call: -
cdr3_nt: TGTGCCAGCAGCCAAGATGAGCGGGGGCGAGCCCAAGAGACCCAGTACTTC; cdr3_aa: CASSQDERGRAQETQYF; clone_size: -; cdr3_length: 17; v_call: TRBV4-2; j_call: TRBJ2-5; d_call: TRBD2
cdr3_nt: TGCAGCGGACTTTCAGGGGGCTCCTACGAGCAGTACTTC; cdr3_aa: CSGLSGGSYEQYF; clone_size: -; cdr3_length: 13; v_call: TRBV29-1; j_call: TRBJ2-7; d_call: TRBD1
cdr3_nt: TGTGCCAGCAGTTGCGACAGATCCTATGGCTACACCTTC; cdr3_aa: CASSCDRSYGYTF; clone_size: -; cdr3_length: 13; v_call: TRBV6-5; j_call: TRBJ1-2; d_call: -
cdr3_nt: TGTGCCAGCAGTCTCCAAGGTGGGGGGGGCGGCACAGATACGCAGTATTTT; cdr3_aa: CASSLQGGGGGTDTQYF; clone_size: -; cdr3_length: 17; v_call: TRBV11-2; j_call: TRBJ2-3; d_call: -
cdr3_nt: TGTTCCAGCAGCTTAAGTACAGGCCGATTTAATTCACCCCTCCACTTT; cdr3_aa: CSSSLSTGRFNSPLHF; clone_size: -; cdr3_length: 16; v_call: TRBV7-9; j_call: TRBJ1-6; d_call: -
cdr3_nt: TGTGCCAGCAGACTGGACAGGGTCGAGCAGTTCTTC; cdr3_aa: CASRLDRVEQFF; clone_size: few; cdr3_length: 12; v_call: TRBV2; j_call: TRBJ2-1; d_call: TRBD1
cdr3_nt: TGTGCCAGCTCCTCAGGGGCATGGACCGGGGAGCTGTTTTTT; cdr3_aa: CASSSGAWTGELFF; clone_size: -; cdr3_length: 14; v_call: TRBV19; j_call: TRBJ2-2; d_call: -
cdr3_nt: TGTGCCAGCAGTGTGGGCAGACAAGAGACCCAGTACTTC; cdr3_aa: CASSVGRQETQYF; clone_size: -; cdr3_length: 13; v_call: TRBV2; j_call: TRBJ2-5; d_call: -
cdr3_nt: TGTGCCAGCAGCTTGGAGGGCAGAGGGTATGGCTACACCTTC; cdr3_aa: CASSLEGRGYGYTF; clone_size: -; cdr3_length: 14; v_call: TRBV5-4; j_call: TRBJ1-2; d_call: -
cdr3_nt: TGTGCCAGCAGCGTATCTACCGGGGAGCTGTTTTTT; cdr3_aa: CASSVSTGELFF; clone_size: -; cdr3_length: 12; v_call: TRBV9; j_call: TRBJ2-2; d_call: -
cdr3_nt: TGCGCCAGCAGCCCGGGTATATCGTATGGCTACACCTTC; cdr3_aa: CASSPGISYGYTF; clone_size: -; cdr3_length: 13; v_call: TRBV10-1; j_call: TRBJ1-2; d_call: -
cdr3_nt: TGTGCCAGCAGCTTTCTATTAGGTTCGCGGGGGGGCAGAGAGACCCAGTACTTC; cdr3_aa: CASSFLLGSRGGRETQYF; clone_size: -; cdr3_length: 18; v_call: TRBV7-9; j_call: TRBJ2-5; d_call: TRBD2
cdr3_nt: TGTGCCAGCAGCCAAGGGCTTGGACTAGCGGGGGGGAGGCAGTACTTC; cdr3_aa: CASSQGLGLAGGRQYF; clone_size: -; cdr3_length: 16; v_call: TRBV4-2; j_call: TRBJ2-7; d_call: TRBD2
cdr3_nt: TGTGCCAGCAGCTATAGCGGGGGCGTTGCGACAGATACGCAGTATTTT; cdr3_aa: CASSYSGGVATDTQYF; clone_size: -; cdr3_length: 16; v_call: TRBV7-8; j_call: TRBJ2-3; d_call: TRBD2
cdr3_nt: TGTGCCAGCAATAAGGGGGCGCGGGAAGTAGATGAGCAGTTCTTC; cdr3_aa: CASNKGAREVDEQFF; clone_size: -; cdr3_length: 15; v_call: TRBV7-3; j_call: TRBJ2-1; d_call: -
cdr3_nt: TGTGCCAGCAGTTTAGACAGGACGTACCAAGAGACCCAGTACTTC; cdr3_aa: CASSLDRTYQETQYF; clone_size: -; cdr3_length: 15; v_call: TRBV27; j_call: TRBJ2-5; d_call: -
cdr3_nt: TGTGCCAGCAATACGAAGGGGAAGTTTCGGTCCGAAGCTTTCTTT; cdr3_aa: CASNTKGKFRSEAFF; clone_size: -; cdr3_length: 15; v_call: TRBV21-1; j_call: TRBJ1-1; d_call: -
cdr3_nt: TGTGCCTGGAGCCCCGTGGGAGGGGGAGATGGCTACACCTTC; cdr3_aa: CAWSPVGGGDGYTF; clone_size: -; cdr3_length: 14; v_call: TRBV30; j_call: TRBJ1-2; d_call: -
cdr3_nt: TGCGCCAGCAGCTCTAGCGGGGCCGAGCAGTTCTTC; cdr3_aa: CASSSSGAEQFF; clone_size: -; cdr3_length: 12; v_call: TRBV5-1; j_call: TRBJ2-1; d_call: TRBD2
cdr3_nt: TGTGCCAGCAGCCAGATGGGGAGGATACGCACAGATACGCAGTATTTT; cdr3_aa: CASSQMGRIRTDTQYF; clone_size: few; cdr3_length: 16; v_call: TRBV9; j_call: TRBJ2-3; d_call: -
cdr3_nt: TGTGCCAGTAGTATAGGGGGGGGGTACGATACGCAGTATTTT; cdr3_aa: CASSIGGGYDTQYF; clone_size: -; cdr3_length: 14; v_call: TRBV19; j_call: TRBJ2-3; d_call: TRBD2
cdr3_nt: TGTGCCAGTAGCCGGACAGGGCGGGCTGAAAAACTGTTTTTT; cdr3_aa: CASSRTGRAEKLFF; clone_size: -; cdr3_length: 14; v_call: TRBV19; j_call: TRBJ1-4; d_call: TRBD1
cdr3_nt: TGTGCCAGCAGCTTACGAACTAGAGAAAATGAAGCTTTCTTT; cdr3_aa: CASSLRTRENEAFF; clone_size: -; cdr3_length: 14; v_call: TRBV7-9; j_call: TRBJ1-1; d_call: -
cdr3_nt: TGTGCCAGCAGCTCACCCAATACAGGGTTGACTGGAAACACCATATATTTT; cdr3_aa: CASSSPNTGLTGNTIYF; clone_size: -; cdr3_length: 17; v_call: TRBV7-8; j_call: TRBJ1-3; d_call: -
cdr3_nt: TGTGCCAGCAGTCTGGTTTCCGGCGGGGGTCCCTTAGGGGAGCAGTACTTC; cdr3_aa: CASSLVSGGGPLGEQYF; clone_size: -; cdr3_length: 17; v_call: TRBV28; j_call: TRBJ2-7; d_call: TRBD2
cdr3_nt: TGTGCCAGCAGCGAATTCGGACAGACCCAAGAGACCCAGTACTTC; cdr3_aa: CASSEFGQTQETQYF; clone_size: -; cdr3_length: 15; v_call: TRBV9; j_call: TRBJ2-5; d_call: -